The TCR beta chain under discussion was sequenced for a study of blood T cell repertoires in COVID-19. Looking at the study overall: The United States, Italy and Spain supplied acute and convalescent COVID-19 samples. The cDNA or gDNA used as material had been derived from T cells, B-cell-depleted T cells, or PBMCs.

Per the original data handling: Amplification of reference gene primers provided the estimated nucleated cell counts. The data were produced by immunoSEQ multiplex PCR, yet TCRdb's version contains in-frame clones alone and is incomplete. That table is the source of V, J and clone size, and D and trimming were worked out from the DNA. The sample has 65,000 to 85,000 clones; more than 65% are singletons. This CDR3 is built from 13 residues. CDR1 and CDR2 from the germline V gene are WSHSY and SAAADI. Trimming left V 6 bases short and J 0 bases short, with 8 bases between. The rearrangement joins TRBV10-2 to TRBJ1-1; the D is unclear. This TCR was sampled from a woman aged 80 or over with active or convalescent COVID-19. The material sequenced was peripheral blood. For the CDR3, the DNA is TGCGCCAGCAGCCTGAGAATGAACACTGAAGCTTTCTTT. It specifies CASSLRMNTEAFF.